A single T cell receptor (beta chain) is shown here with its context. The antigen is undetermined. Measured with immunoSEQ multiplex PCR; TCRdb has only the in-frame clones, and not every one. The table shows 140,000 to 150,000 clones, with just under 95% occurring only once. Germline assignment: CDR1 SGHTA and CDR2 FQGTGA. V lost 2 bases and J lost 5; bases outside the gene matches: 6. This CDR3 contains 15 residues. The data belong to a study of T cell responses to AZD1222 COVID-19 vaccine. Study conclusions and caveats: A mostly white British donor set with more females was recruited, and clonal diversity was possibly underestimated.

The chain is built from TRBV7-3 and TRBJ2-1; 7 nucleotides align to TRBD2. Source: peripheral blood, taken after recovery from COVID-19. This clonotype originated in an adult who had recovered from COVID-19. CDR3 in DNA: TGTGCCAGCAGCTTAGCGGGACTAAGTAACAATGAGCAGTTCTTC. Translated: CASSLAGLSNNEQFF.